This TCR beta chain originates from a study of T cell responses to AZD1222 COVID-19 vaccine. Sequenced by immunoSEQ multiplex PCR; TCRdb stores in-frame clones only, minus some. In the table there are 120,000 to 150,000 clones, more than 70% of which are singletons. About this clone: Germline and junction disagree at one end, which may indicate a read error.

CDR3 size: 12 residues. The chain carries TRBV12-3 or TRBV12-4 and TRBJ2-3; 9 bases agree with TRBD1. This clonotype originated in an adult who received the AZD1222 COVID-19 vaccine. Sequencing was performed on peripheral blood, taken 28 days after the second AZD1222 dose. The CDR3 DNA reads as TGTGCCAGCACCTCCGGACAGGGGAACGGCAATTTT. Translation gives CASTSGQGNGNF.